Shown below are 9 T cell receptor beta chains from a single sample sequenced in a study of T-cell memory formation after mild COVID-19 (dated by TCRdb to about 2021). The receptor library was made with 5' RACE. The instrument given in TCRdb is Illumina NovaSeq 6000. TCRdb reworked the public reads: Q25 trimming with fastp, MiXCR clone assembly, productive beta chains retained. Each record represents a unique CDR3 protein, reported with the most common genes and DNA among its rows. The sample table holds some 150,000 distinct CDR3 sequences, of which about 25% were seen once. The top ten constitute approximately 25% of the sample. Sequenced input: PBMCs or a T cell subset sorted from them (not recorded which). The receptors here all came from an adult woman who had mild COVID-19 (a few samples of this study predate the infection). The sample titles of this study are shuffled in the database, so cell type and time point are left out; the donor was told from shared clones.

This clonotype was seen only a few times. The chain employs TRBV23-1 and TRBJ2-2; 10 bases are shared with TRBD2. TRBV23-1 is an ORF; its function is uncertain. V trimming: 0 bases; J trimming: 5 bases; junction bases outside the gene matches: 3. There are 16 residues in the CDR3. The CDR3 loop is CASSQSSSGSTGELFF. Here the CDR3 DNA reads TGCGCCAGCAGTCAATCTTCTAGCGGGAGTACCGGGGAGCTGTTTTTT.

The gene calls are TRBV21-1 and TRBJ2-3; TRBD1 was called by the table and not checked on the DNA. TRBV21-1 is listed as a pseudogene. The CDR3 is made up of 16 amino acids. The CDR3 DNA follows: TGTGCCAGCAGCCCAGCCCCCGGCCTTACCACAGATACGCAGTATTTT. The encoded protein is CASSPAPGLTTDTQYF.

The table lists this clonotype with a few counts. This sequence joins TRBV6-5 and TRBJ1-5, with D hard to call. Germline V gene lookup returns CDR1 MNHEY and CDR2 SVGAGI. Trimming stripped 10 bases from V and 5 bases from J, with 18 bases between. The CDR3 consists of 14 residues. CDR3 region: CATSDQRPDQPQHF. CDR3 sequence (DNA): TGTGCCACCTCGGACCAACGCCCCGATCAGCCCCAGCATTTT.

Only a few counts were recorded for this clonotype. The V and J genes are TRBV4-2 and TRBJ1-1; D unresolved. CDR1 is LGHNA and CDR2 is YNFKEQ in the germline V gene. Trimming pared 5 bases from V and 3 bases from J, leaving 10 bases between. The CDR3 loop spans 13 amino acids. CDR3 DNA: TGTGCCAGCAGCGATGGTACCCACACTGAAGCTTTCTTT. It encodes CASSDGTHTEAFF.

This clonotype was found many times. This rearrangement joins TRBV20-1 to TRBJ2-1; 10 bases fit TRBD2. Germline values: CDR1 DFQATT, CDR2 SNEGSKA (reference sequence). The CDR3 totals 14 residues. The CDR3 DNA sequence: TGCAGAACTAGACTAGCGGGCTCCTACAATGAGCAGTTCTTC. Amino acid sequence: CRTRLAGSYNEQFF.

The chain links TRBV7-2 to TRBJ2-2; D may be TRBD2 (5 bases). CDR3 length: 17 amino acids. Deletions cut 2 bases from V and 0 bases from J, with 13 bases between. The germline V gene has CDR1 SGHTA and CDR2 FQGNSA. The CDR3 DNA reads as TGTGCCAGCAGCTTAAGTCGGGGTTTCGCGAACACCGGGGAGCTGTTTTTT. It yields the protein CASSLSRGFANTGELFF.

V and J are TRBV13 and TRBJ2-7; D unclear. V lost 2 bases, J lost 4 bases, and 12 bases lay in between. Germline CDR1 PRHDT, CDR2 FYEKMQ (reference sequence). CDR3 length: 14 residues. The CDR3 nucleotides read TGTGCCAGCAGCTTAAGGTCCAGTGGATACGAGCAGTACTTC. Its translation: CASSLRSSGYEQYF.

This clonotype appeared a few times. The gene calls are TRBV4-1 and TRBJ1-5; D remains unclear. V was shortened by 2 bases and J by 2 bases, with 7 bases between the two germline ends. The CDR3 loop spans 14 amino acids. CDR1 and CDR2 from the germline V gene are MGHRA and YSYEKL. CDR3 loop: CASSQILGNQPQHF. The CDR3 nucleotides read TGCGCCAGCAGCCAAATACTGGGCAATCAGCCCCAGCATTTT.

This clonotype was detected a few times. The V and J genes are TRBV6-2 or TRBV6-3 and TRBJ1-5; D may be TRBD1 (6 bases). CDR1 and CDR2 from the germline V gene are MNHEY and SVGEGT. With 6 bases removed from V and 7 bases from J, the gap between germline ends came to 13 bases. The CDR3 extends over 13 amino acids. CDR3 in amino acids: CASRIQGNQPQHF. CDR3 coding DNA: TGTGCCAGCAGAATCCAGGGGAACCAGCCCCAGCATTTT.